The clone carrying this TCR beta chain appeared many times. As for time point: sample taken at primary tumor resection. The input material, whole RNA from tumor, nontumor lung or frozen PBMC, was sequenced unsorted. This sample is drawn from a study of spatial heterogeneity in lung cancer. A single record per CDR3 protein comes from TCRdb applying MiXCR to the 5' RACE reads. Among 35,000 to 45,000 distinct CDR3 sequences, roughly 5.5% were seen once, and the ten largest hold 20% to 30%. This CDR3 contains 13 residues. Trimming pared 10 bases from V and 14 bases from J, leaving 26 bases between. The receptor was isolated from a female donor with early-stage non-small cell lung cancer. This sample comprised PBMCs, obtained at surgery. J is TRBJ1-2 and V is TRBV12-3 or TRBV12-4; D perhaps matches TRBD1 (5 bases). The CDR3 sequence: CATRRGAGSSQTF. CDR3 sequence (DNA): TGTGCCACCAGGAGAGGGGCAGGGAGCTCTCAAACCTTC.